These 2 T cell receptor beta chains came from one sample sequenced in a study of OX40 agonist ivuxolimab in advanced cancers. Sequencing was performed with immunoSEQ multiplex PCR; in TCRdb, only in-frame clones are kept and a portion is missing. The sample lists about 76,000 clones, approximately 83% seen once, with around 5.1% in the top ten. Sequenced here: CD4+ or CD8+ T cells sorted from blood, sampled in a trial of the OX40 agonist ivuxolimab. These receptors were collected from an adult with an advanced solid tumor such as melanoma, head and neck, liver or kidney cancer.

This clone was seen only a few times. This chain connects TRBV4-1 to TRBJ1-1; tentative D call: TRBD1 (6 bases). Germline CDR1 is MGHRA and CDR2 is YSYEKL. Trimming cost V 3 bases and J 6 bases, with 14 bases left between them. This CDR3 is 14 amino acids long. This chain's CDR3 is CASSHVGTYPEAFF. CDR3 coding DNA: TGCGCCAGCAGCCATGTCGGGACATACCCTGAAGCTTTCTTT.

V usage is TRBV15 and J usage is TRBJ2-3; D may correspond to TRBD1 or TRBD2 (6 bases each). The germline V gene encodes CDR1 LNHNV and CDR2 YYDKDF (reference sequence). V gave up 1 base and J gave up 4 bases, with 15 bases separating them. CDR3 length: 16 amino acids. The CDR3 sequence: CATSRAWGAFSDTQYF. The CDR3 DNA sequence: TGTGCCACCAGCAGAGCGTGGGGGGCCTTCTCAGATACGCAGTATTTT.